The clone carrying this T cell receptor beta chain was seen a few times. CDR3 length: 15 amino acids. V was clipped by 5 bases and J by 4 bases; unmatched bases: 8. The germline gives CDR1 SGHVS, CDR2 FQNEAQ. This specimen comes from a study of beta chain features in type 1 diabetes. The study reverse transcribed the entire isolated RNA, so it sequenced expressed TCRB transcripts. Assay used: immunoSEQ multiplex PCR; TCRdb lists only in-frame clones, some missing. The table records over 700,000 clones, 17% of them present only once. The V call is TRBV7-8, the J call TRBJ2-1; 7 bases fit TRBD2. This sequence was found in a young woman in good health. Sequencing was performed on naive CD4+ T cells from blood. In DNA, the CDR3 is TGTGCCAGCAGCCCGCGGGAGTTTCTATACAATGAGCAGTTCTTC. It encodes CASSPREFLYNEQFF.